The entry below describes one TCR beta chain. Treatment reported: oral pan-JAK inhibitor, 5-10 mg twice daily. The data originate from a study of CD8+ T cells in alopecia areata. cDNA serving as the sequencing template came from extracted, reverse transcribed RNA. TCRdb keeps only in-frame clones here, not all; method: immunoSEQ multiplex PCR. The sample carries 170,000 or so clones, about 48% recorded once. Germline V gene lookup returns CDR1 MNHEY and CDR2 SVGAGI. Trimming removed 0 bases from V and 7 bases from J, with 10 bases in between. The length of the CDR3 is 13 residues. The source material was CD8+ T cells sorted from blood, sampled at week 24, from a patient treated with tofacitinib. The genes are TRBV6-5 and TRBJ2-7; D not resolved. This clonotype was sampled from a human donor with alopecia areata. The CDR3 loop is CASSYSPESEQYF. In DNA, the CDR3 is TGTGCCAGCAGTTACTCTCCAGAATCAGAGCAGTACTTC.